These 3 T cell receptor beta chains were all obtained from the same sample, sequenced in a study of T cell repertoires in cytomegalovirus infection. TCRdb re-called the reads with MiXCR, one entry per CDR3 protein. Of 400,000 or so distinct CDR3 sequences listed, 25% to 40% are singletons. Input material: PBMCs. The receptors shown here come from a human donor in good health (CMV status not recorded). Some clones in this sample may be carry-over from other donors' samples.

This clonotype has ten or more counts. The chain links TRBV7-2 to TRBJ1-5; 8 bases match TRBD1. Germline V gives CDR1 SGHTA, CDR2 FQGNSA. The CDR3 totals 14 residues. Unmatched junction bases numbered 6, after V lost 4 bases and J lost 7 bases. CDR3 region: CASSWGTGIQPQHF. CDR3 nucleotides: TGTGCCAGCAGCTGGGGGACAGGTATCCAGCCCCAGCATTTT. Together with reference TRBV7-2 and TRBJ1-5, the CDR3 gives the full variable domain: GAGVSQSPSNKVTEKGKDVELRCDPISGHTALYWYRQSLGQGLEFLIYFQGNSAPDKSGLPSDRFSAERTGGSVSTLTIQRTQQEDSAVYLCASSWGTGIQPQHFGDGTRLSIL.

This sequence joins TRBV4-1 and TRBJ1-5, with TRBD1 as a possible D gene (6 bases). Germline CDR1 reads MGHRA; CDR2 reads YSYEKL. V shed 0 bases and J shed 7 bases, with 10 bases lying between them. The CDR3 is 14 residues long. The CDR3 sequence: CASSQDRGVQPQHF. CDR3 sequence (DNA): TGCGCCAGCAGCCAAGATAGGGGGGTCCAGCCCCAGCATTTT.

A note on this clonotype: A much larger clone sits a single nucleotide away, making a read error possible. The V and J genes are TRBV7-4 and TRBJ1-1; D uncertain. V lost 1 base and J lost 11, with 17 bases in between. This CDR3 is 14 amino acids long. Looked up from germline, CDR1 is SGHVT and CDR2 is SQSDAQ. CDR3 DNA sequence: TGTGCCAGCAGCTTAGATGGGGATCCGGGTGATGCTTTCTTT. Translated: CASSLDGDPGDAFF.